This T cell receptor (beta chain) was recovered during a study of blood T cell repertoires in COVID-19. About the research overall: In each case, the material was cDNA or gDNA derived from T cells, B-cell-depleted T cells, or PBMCs.

Per the original data handling: Amplification of reference gene primers was used by the study to estimate nucleated cell counts. Data came from immunoSEQ multiplex PCR; TCRdb stores just in-frame clones and leaves some out. The DNA was the basis for D and trimming; V, J and clone size are from that table. The sample has roughly 69,000 clones; about three quarters are singletons. Looked up from germline, CDR1 is SNHLY and CDR2 is FYNNEI. The CDR3 extends over 15 amino acids. The germline V and J ends were trimmed by 3 bases and 11 bases, with 20 bases remaining between them. This TCR was sampled from a human donor in a cohort sampled during active COVID-19. Sequenced: peripheral blood. The chain has TRBV2 and TRBJ2-1; a weak D match, TRBD2 (5 bases). The CDR3 DNA sequence: TGTGCCAGCAGTGACTTCGGGGATTGGGCGGGTAAGCAGTTCTTC. This translates into CASSDFGDWAGKQFF.